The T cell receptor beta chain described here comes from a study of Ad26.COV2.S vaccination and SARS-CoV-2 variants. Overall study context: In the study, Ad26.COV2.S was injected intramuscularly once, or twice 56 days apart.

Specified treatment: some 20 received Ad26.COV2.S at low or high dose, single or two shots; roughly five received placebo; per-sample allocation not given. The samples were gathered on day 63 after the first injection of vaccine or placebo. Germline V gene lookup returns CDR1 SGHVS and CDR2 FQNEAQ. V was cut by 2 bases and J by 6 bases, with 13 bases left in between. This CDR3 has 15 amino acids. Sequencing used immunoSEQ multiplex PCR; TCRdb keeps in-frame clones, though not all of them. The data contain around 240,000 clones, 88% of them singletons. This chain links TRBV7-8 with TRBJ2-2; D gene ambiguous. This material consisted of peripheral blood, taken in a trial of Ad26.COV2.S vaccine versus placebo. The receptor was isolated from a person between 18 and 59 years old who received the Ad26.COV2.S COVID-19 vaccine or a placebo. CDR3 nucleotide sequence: TGTGCCAGCAGCTTAAGGGTAGCTGGTTCCGGGGAGCTGTTTTTT. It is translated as CASSLRVAGSGELFF.